The present TCR beta chain was sequenced within a study of response to subunit inactivated influenza vaccine. One entry per CDR3 protein, called by TCRdb with MiXCR from the RT-PCR reads. The sample shows about 310,000 distinct CDR3 sequences, over 20% of them seen only once. Overall study findings and caveats: Authors suggested each seasonal flu vaccination may recruit only limited numbers of new T cells.

Notes on this clonotype: Its antigen is not identified.

The CDR3 is 13 residues long. Germline CDR1 reads DFQATT; CDR2 reads SNEGSKA (reference sequence). V trimming: 4 bases; J trimming: 5 bases; junction bases outside the gene matches: 7. The input for sequencing was PBMCs from blood, taken around 22 months after vaccination. This rearrangement joins TRBV20-1 to TRBJ1-2, with 7 nucleotides matching TRBD1. This receptor was taken from a man aged 50-75 years who received an inactivated influenza vaccine. The CDR3: CSAKDRSSYGYTF. The CDR3 DNA reads as TGCAGTGCTAAGGACAGGTCCTCGTATGGCTACACCTTC.